The 12 T cell receptor beta chains in this list originate from one sample, sequenced in a study of cytomegalovirus exposure and HLA in healthy donors. PCR employed 60 Vbeta and 13 Jbeta primers. Method: immunoSEQ multiplex PCR; TCRdb's copy keeps in-frame clones and lacks some. Found here are about 140,000 clones, roughly 84% of them singletons; the top ten hold 2.5%. Material: PBMCs. The source is a boy younger than 10 in good health and CMV-seronegative.

The chain couples TRBV15 to TRBJ1-6, with no clear D. The CDR3 runs 15 residues. In germline, CDR1 is LNHNV, CDR2 YYDKDF (reference sequence). V was cut by 9 bases and J by 0 bases, with 12 bases left in between. CDR3 loop: CATQETSSYNSPLHF. The DNA for the CDR3 is TGTGCCACACAAGAGACTAGCTCCTATAATTCACCCCTCCACTTT.

This chain joins TRBV7-3 and TRBJ2-1, with D perhaps matching TRBD1 (5 bases). CDR3 length: 14 amino acids. The V gene lost 6 bases and the J gene lost 5 bases, with 14 bases spanning the gap. CDR1 and CDR2 from the germline V gene are SGHTA and FQGTGA. This CDR3 is CASSQGFGDNEQFF. DNA of the CDR3: TGTGCCAGCAGTCAGGGTTTCGGCGACAATGAGCAGTTCTTC.

The V gene is TRBV4-3, the J gene TRBJ2-1, with no clear D. Germline V gives CDR1 LGHNA, CDR2 YSLEER. This CDR3 contains 12 residues. The V end lost 0 bases, the J end lost 7 bases, and 4 bases lay between the germline ends. This chain's CDR3 is CASSQESNEQFF. The CDR3 DNA is TGCGCCAGCAGCCAAGAGAGTAATGAGCAGTTCTTC.

The V gene is TRBV28, the J gene TRBJ1-1; 7 nucleotides align to TRBD1. The CDR3 runs to 12 residues. With V trimmed by 5 bases and J by 7 bases, 4 bases remained unmatched. Germline V gene sequence: CDR1 MDHEN, CDR2 SYDVKM. The CDR3 here is CASSPPGGEAFF. In DNA form, the CDR3 reads TGTGCCAGCAGTCCACCAGGGGGTGAAGCTTTCTTT.

The rearrangement uses TRBV6-1 and TRBJ2-1; 8 bases are shared with TRBD2. Germline V gene lookup returns CDR1 MNHNS and CDR2 SASEGT. The CDR3 sequence is 16 residues long. The V and J ends lost 3 bases and 5 bases, in that order; junction bases with no gene match: 9. Written as DNA, the CDR3 is TGTGCCAGCAGTGATGCCGGGACTAGACTGAACAATGAGCAGTTCTTC. Its translation: CASSDAGTRLNNEQFF.

The chain couples TRBV4-1 to TRBJ2-7, with 7 bases aligning to TRBD2. Germline assignment: CDR1 MGHRA and CDR2 YSYEKL. The CDR3 extends over 16 amino acids. The trim removed 1 base at V and 2 bases at J, leaving 8 bases unmatched. The CDR3 reads CASSQGWAGVTYEQYF. CDR3 coding DNA: TGCGCCAGCAGCCAAGGATGGGCGGGGGTAACCTACGAGCAGTACTTC.

The V and J genes are TRBV7-9 and TRBJ2-7, with D maybe TRBD2 (5 bases). V gave up 7 bases and J gave up 2 bases, with 9 bases separating them. Germline V gene data show CDR1 as SEHNR and CDR2 as FQNEAQ (reference sequence). The CDR3 is 12 amino acids. DNA of the CDR3: TGTGCCAGCACTTACGGGACCTACGAGCAGTACTTC. Its protein product is CASTYGTYEQYF.

V and J are TRBV11-3 and TRBJ2-2; D is uncertain. CDR3 length: 13 residues. The V and J ends lost 1 base and 8 bases respectively, with 8 bases between them. Germline-derived CDR1 and CDR2 are SGHNT and YENEEA. CDR3 loop: CASSLAAEGELFF. For the CDR3, the DNA is TGTGCCAGCAGCTTAGCTGCAGAAGGGGAGCTGTTTTTT. The full variable domain, with the rest looked up from reference TRBV11-3 and TRBJ2-2, is EAGVVQSPRYKIIEKKQPVAFWCNPISGHNTLYWYLQNLGQGPELLIRYENEEAVDDSQLPKDRFSAERLKGVDSTLKIQPAELGDSAVYLCASSLAAEGELFFGEGSRLTVL.

The chain couples TRBV28 to TRBJ2-2; D perhaps matches TRBD2 (6 bases). With 5 bases removed from V and 2 bases from J, the gap between germline ends came to 12 bases. The CDR3 contains 15 residues. The germline V gene encodes CDR1 MDHEN and CDR2 SYDVKM. The CDR3 loop reads CASSGGTPNTGELFF. CDR3 in DNA: TGTGCCAGCAGTGGCGGGACTCCTAACACCGGGGAGCTGTTTTTT.

This clone has just one count. The chain is built from TRBV2 and TRBJ2-7; D is uncertain. Trimming removed 1 base from V and 3 bases from J, with 19 bases in between. This CDR3 has 17 residues. Germline V gene data show CDR1 as SNHLY and CDR2 as FYNNEI. The CDR3 loop reads CASSEVTFLRSSYEQYF. The CDR3 nucleotides read TGTGCCAGCAGTGAAGTTACCTTTCTTCGCTCTAGCTACGAGCAGTACTTC.

The V call is TRBV29-1, the J call TRBJ1-3, with D possibly matching TRBD1 (5 bases). The V gene's germline CDR1 is SQVTM and CDR2 ANQGSEA. V was trimmed by 4 bases and J by 1 base, leaving 8 bases between them. The length of the CDR3 is 13 residues. Written as DNA, the CDR3 is TGCAGCGTTGGGAGGGGTTCTGGAAACACCATATATTTT. Amino acids: CSVGRGSGNTIYF.

The CDR3 nucleotides read TGTGCCAGCAGTAGAGAGGGCAGGGGAAAGGGTGGCTACACCTTC. Translating gives CASSREGRGKGGYTF. The chain has TRBV6-5 and TRBJ1-2; a weak D match, TRBD1 (6 bases). Trimming shortened V by 5 bases and J by 7 bases, and 20 bases separated the two germline ends. This CDR3 has 15 amino acids. Germline assignment: CDR1 MNHEY and CDR2 SVGAGI.